Included here is one TCR beta chain sequence, with context. This sample is drawn from a study of cytomegalovirus exposure and HLA in healthy donors. From germline, CDR1 is LNHNV and CDR2 YYDKDF (reference sequence). The junction had 8 bases not matched to a gene; V was cut back by 5 bases and J by 4 bases. The CDR3 loop spans 15 amino acids. The PCR was carried out with 60 Vbeta primers and 13 Jbeta primers. The data were produced by immunoSEQ multiplex PCR, yet TCRdb's version contains in-frame clones alone and is incomplete. The table includes 75,000 to 100,000 clones, more than 60% detected once. The sequence was collected from a man between 18 and 35 years old in good health and CMV-seropositive. The chain links TRBV15 to TRBJ1-5; TRBD1 matches 7 bases. Sequences were obtained from PBMCs. CDR3 coding DNA: TGTGCCACCAGCCGACACGGACAGGCTAATCAGCCCCAGCATTTT. Protein sequence: CATSRHGQANQPQHF. The full variable domain, its missing parts supplied by reference TRBV15 and TRBJ1-5, is DAMVIQNPRYQVTQFGKPVTLSCSQTLNHNVMYWYQQKSSQAPKLLFHYYDKDFNNEADTPDNFQSRRPNTSFCFLDIRSPGLGDTAMYLCATSRHGQANQPQHFGDGTRLSIL.